This record concerns one TCR beta chain sequence. What it recognizes is unknown. This sample was taken from a study of PD-L1 blockade in urothelial cancer. Study-level points and caveats: Better survival was predicted when blood TCR clonality before treatment fell below the median.

The number of samples from each patient was between 1 and 8, taken pretreatment and on-treatment. TCRdb's copy holds only in-frame clones and misses some; the assay was immunoSEQ multiplex PCR. This table holds 45,000 or so clones, roughly 86% found once. CDR3 size: 19 residues. In germline, CDR1 is SGHVS, CDR2 FNYEAQ. J lost 4 bases, V lost 1 base, and 11 bases had no gene match. The sequences come from PBMCs, collected around atezolizumab (anti-PD-L1) treatment. The chain has TRBV7-6 and TRBJ2-3, with 13 bases lining up with TRBD2. The origin of this receptor is a man between 65 and 85 years old with urothelial cancer. This CDR3 reads CASSLGVTSGGVWADTQYF. CDR3 DNA sequence: TGTGCCAGCAGCTTAGGGGTAACTAGCGGGGGGGTCTGGGCAGATACGCAGTATTTT.